This T cell receptor beta chain was recovered during a study of blood T cells in healthy people across ages. Study results and caveats: Among long-lived donors, naive CD4+ cells were more numerous and diversity higher than in aged donors.

For this clonotype: The antigen is undetermined.

Between the trimmed V and J ends, which lost 5 bases and 1 base, there was a span of 11 bases. Germline V gives CDR1 MDHEN, CDR2 SYDVKM. This CDR3 is built from 14 residues. Together with a sample-barcoded 5' primer, a J-beta primer mix was included in a second PCR lasting roughly 6 to 12 cycles. One entry per CDR3 protein results from TCRdb running MiXCR on the 5' RACE reads. The profile shows some 780,000 distinct CDR3 sequences, roughly three fifths of them singletons. Sequenced sample: blood. The source of this sequence is a man between 35 and 55 years old in good health. This chain links TRBV28 with TRBJ1-1; no definite D call. CDR3 sequence: CASSAPGKNTEAFF. The CDR3 coding sequence is TGTGCCAGCAGTGCCCCGGGGAAGAACACTGAAGCTTTCTTT.